This TCR beta chain stems from a study of CD8+ T cells in alopecia areata. For the study at large: In an open-label trial, patients got 5 to 10 mg tofacitinib twice daily. Regarding the study as a whole: Lesional scalp displayed greater clonality than normal scalp, most notably in alopecia totalis/universalis.

The investigators collected lesional scalp punch biopsies and peripheral blood from alopecia areata patients. This CDR3 contains 14 residues. V was cut by 3 bases and J by 0 bases, with 9 bases left in between. Looked up from germline, CDR1 is SGHRS and CDR2 is YFSETQ. For this clone: Its antigen is not identified.

Sequencing used cDNA as its template, made by extracting RNA and reverse transcribing it. TCRdb's copy holds only in-frame clones and misses some; the assay was immunoSEQ multiplex PCR. The sample shows roughly 150,000 clones, approximately 45% of them seen only once. This rearrangement joins TRBV5-1 to TRBJ2-5; D not certain. This clonotype originated in a human donor with alopecia areata. The sample was CD4+ T cells sorted from blood. The CDR3 is CASSSQTNQETQYF. CDR3 coding DNA: TGCGCCAGCAGCTCCCAGACAAACCAAGAGACCCAGTACTTC.